A selection of T cell receptor beta chains follows, all from one sample in a study of blood T cell repertoires in COVID-19. The data were produced by immunoSEQ multiplex PCR, yet TCRdb's version contains in-frame clones alone and is incomplete. The data contain a few hundred thousand clones, roughly 87% of them singletons. The specimen sequenced was PBMCs or T cells enriched from blood (not recorded which). These receptors came from a woman in her forties or fifties who had recovered from COVID-19. CDR3s include the opening cysteine and the closing phenylalanine or tryptophan. The D gene is left open where the match is weak. For some rows the clone size is stated as once, few or many, or as a class when expanded; others skip it.

NA TRBJ2-2 NA TRBV4-3 15 TGCGCCAGCAGCCAAGATTCGGGGGAAACCGGGGAGCTGTTTTTT CASSQDSGETGELFF
NA TRBJ1-1 NA TRBV27 16 TGTGCCAGCAGTTTATCCCCCCGGGCGGGGGTAACTGAAGCTTTCTTT CASSLSPRAGVTEAFF
NA TRBJ2-3 NA TRBV5-6 12 TGTGCCAGCAGCTTAGGGGTCGATACGCAGTATTTT CASSLGVDTQYF
NA TRBJ2-7 NA TRBV5-6 13 TGTGCCAGCAGCTTCGGCAGGGGCTACGAGCAGTACTTC CASSFGRGYEQYF
NA TRBJ1-6 NA TRBV7-2 16 TGTGCCAGCAGCTTAGGGGGAGGGGAAAATAATTCACCCCTCCACTTT CASSLGGGENNSPLHF
NA TRBJ1-1 NA TRBV30 13 TGTGCCTGGAGTGGGACAGTGAGCACTGAAGCTTTCTTT CAWSGTVSTEAFF
once TRBJ2-7 NA TRBV7-9 13 TGTGCCAGCAGCCAGATACAGGCCTACGAGCAGTACTTC CASSQIQAYEQYF
NA TRBJ1-2 TRBD1 TRBV29-1 12 TGCAGCGTGGACAGGGGCGGATATGGCTACACCTTC CSVDRGGYGYTF
NA TRBJ2-7 NA TRBV5-5 12 TGTGCCAGCAGCATTCTAGAAGTCGAGCAGTACTTC CASSILEVEQYF
NA TRBJ1-3 NA TRBV7-9 15 TGTGCCAGCAGCCCCGGGCGGGGCTCTGGAAACACCATATATTTT CASSPGRGSGNTIYF
NA TRBJ2-2 NA TRBV9 15 TGTGCCAGCAGCGCAGGCGGGACGAACACCGGGGAGCTGTTTTTT CASSAGGTNTGELFF
NA TRBJ2-3 NA TRBV27 14 TGTGCCAGCAGCGCTCAGACTAGCACAGATACGCAGTATTTT CASSAQTSTDTQYF
NA TRBJ1-1 TRBD1 TRBV19 14 TGTGCCAGTAGTGACAGGGGGCTGACTTTGAAGGCTTTCTTT CASSDRGLTLKAFF
NA TRBJ2-1 TRBD2 TRBV3-1/TRBV3-2 13 TGTGCCAGCAGCCTACTAGCGGGGAATGAGCAGTTCTTC CASSLLAGNEQFF
NA TRBJ1-1 NA TRBV7-8 15 TGTGCCAGCAGCGATAGACAGCCTCCGAACACTGAAGCTTTCTTT CASSDRQPPNTEAFF
NA TRBJ1-1 NA TRBV10-3 15 TGTGCCATCAGTGAGGGCAGGGGCGCGGGCACTGAAGCTTTCTTT CAISEGRGAGTEAFF
once TRBJ1-2 TRBD1 TRBV10-3 16 TGTGCCATCAGCGCGGTCCCGGACAGGCTGAACTATGGCTACACCTTC CAISAVPDRLNYGYTF
NA TRBJ1-1 TRBD1 TRBV9 14 TGTGCCAGCAGCGTGCGGACAGGCCCCACTGAAGCTTTCTTT CASSVRTGPTEAFF
NA TRBJ2-1 NA TRBV19 11 TGTGCCAGTAGTCTCTCCCATGAGCAGTTCTTC CASSLSHEQFF
NA TRBJ2-7 TRBD1 TRBV30 16 TGTGCCTGGAGTGTACGCGGGACAGGGGTGTCCTACGAGCAGTACTTC CAWSVRGTGVSYEQYF
NA TRBJ1-2 TRBD1 TRBV12-3/TRBV12-4 13 TGTGCCAGCAGTTTCGGTACAGGGGGTGGCTACACCTTC CASSFGTGGGYTF
NA TRBJ1-3 NA TRBV6-5 13 TGTGCCAGCAGTCTCCTCTCTGGAAACACCATATATTTT CASSLLSGNTIYF
NA TRBJ1-1 TRBD1 TRBV5-1 15 TGCGCCAGCAGCCAAAATACAGGGGTGTTTGGTGAAGCTTTCTTT CASSQNTGVFGEAFF
NA TRBJ1-3 NA TRBV20-1 11 TGCAGTGCTAGCCTTGGAAACACCATATATTTT CSASLGNTIYF
few TRBJ1-4 NA TRBV27 14 TGTGCCAGCAGTCTAGAGTCAACTAATGAAAAACTGTTTTTT CASSLESTNEKLFF
NA TRBJ1-2 TRBD1 TRBV6-6 14 TGTGCCAGCAGTCGGGACAGGGGGCTTAATGGCTACACCTTC CASSRDRGLNGYTF
NA TRBJ2-4 NA TRBV10-2 15 TGCGCCAACGACTTTACGAAGGGGGCCAAAAACATTCAGTACTTC CANDFTKGAKNIQYF
once TRBJ1-3 TRBD1 TRBV19 15 TGTGCCAGTAGTACCGGGACAGACTCTGGAAACACCATATATTTT CASSTGTDSGNTIYF
NA TRBJ1-6 NA TRBV3-1/TRBV3-2 15 TGTGCCAGCAGCCCACGGGTCGGAATCTCCTCACCCCTCCACTTT CASSPRVGISSPLHF
NA TRBJ1-1 NA TRBV6-5 14 TGTGCCAGCAGTTACTCGACGGGGGTGAGAGAAGCTTTCTTT CASSYSTGVREAFF
NA TRBJ2-7 TRBD1 TRBV5-1 14 TGCGCCAGCAGCTCCAGGGGGAGCTCCTACGAGCAGTACTTC CASSSRGSSYEQYF
few TRBJ1-2 TRBD1 TRBV7-2 16 TGTGCCAGCAGCTTAGCTCCTGGACAGGCCAACTATGGCTACACCTTC CASSLAPGQANYGYTF
NA TRBJ1-1 TRBD1 TRBV25-1 14 TGTGCCAGCAGAGAACAGGGGGCTAACACTGAAGCTTTCTTT CASREQGANTEAFF
NA TRBJ2-5 TRBD2 TRBV7-2 15 TGTGCCAGCAGCTCCCCCGGGGGGGCCGAGGAGACCCAGTACTTC CASSSPGGAEETQYF
once TRBJ2-1 NA TRBV6-5 13 TGTGCCAGTGGCCAGGGGCCCTACAATGAGCAGTTCTTC CASGQGPYNEQFF
NA TRBJ1-6 TRBD1 TRBV30 14 TGTGCCTGGAGTTTAACAGGGGGCTATTCACCCCTCCACTTT CAWSLTGGYSPLHF